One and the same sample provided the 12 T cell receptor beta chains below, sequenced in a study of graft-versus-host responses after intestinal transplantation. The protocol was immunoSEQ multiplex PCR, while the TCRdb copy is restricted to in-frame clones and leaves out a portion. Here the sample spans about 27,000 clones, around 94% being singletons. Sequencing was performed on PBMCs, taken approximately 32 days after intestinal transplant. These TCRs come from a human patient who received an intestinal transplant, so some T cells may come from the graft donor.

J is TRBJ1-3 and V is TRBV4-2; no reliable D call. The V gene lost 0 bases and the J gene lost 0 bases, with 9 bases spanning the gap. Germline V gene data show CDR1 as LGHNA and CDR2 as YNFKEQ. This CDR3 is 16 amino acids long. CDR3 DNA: TGTGCCAGCAGCCAAGATGATGGGTTCTCTGGAAACACCATATATTTT. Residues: CASSQDDGFSGNTIYF.

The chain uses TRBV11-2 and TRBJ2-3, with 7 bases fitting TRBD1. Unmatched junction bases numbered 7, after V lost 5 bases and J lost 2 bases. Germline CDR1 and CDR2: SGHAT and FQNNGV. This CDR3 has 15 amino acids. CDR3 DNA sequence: TGTGCCAGCAGCATCCGGGACAGATACACAGATACGCAGTATTTT. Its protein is CASSIRDRYTDTQYF.

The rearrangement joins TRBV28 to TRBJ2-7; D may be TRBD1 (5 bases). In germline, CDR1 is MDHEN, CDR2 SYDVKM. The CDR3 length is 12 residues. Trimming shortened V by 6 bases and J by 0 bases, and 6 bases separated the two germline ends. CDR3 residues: CASRTASYEQYF. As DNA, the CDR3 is TGTGCCAGCAGGACAGCCTCCTACGAGCAGTACTTC.

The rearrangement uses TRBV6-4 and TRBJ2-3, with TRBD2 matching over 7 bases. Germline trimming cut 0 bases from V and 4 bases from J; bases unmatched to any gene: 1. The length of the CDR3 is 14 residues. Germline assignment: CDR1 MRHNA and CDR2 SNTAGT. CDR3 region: CASSDSGGADTQYF. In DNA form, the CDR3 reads TGTGCCAGCAGTGACTCGGGGGGGGCAGATACGCAGTATTTT.

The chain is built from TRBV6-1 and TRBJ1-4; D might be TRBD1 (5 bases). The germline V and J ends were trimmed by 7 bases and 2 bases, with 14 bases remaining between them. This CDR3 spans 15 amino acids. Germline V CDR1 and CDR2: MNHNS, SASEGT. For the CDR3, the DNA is TGTGCCAGCACCCACAGGAGAGGGACTAATGAAAAACTGTTTTTT. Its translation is CASTHRRGTNEKLFF.

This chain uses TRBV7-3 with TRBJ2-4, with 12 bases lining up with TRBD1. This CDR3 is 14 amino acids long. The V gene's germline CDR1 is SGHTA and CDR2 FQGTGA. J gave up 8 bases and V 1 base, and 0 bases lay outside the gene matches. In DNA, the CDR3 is TGTGCCAGCAGCTTAAGGGACAGGGGGCACATTCAGTACTTC. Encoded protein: CASSLRDRGHIQYF.

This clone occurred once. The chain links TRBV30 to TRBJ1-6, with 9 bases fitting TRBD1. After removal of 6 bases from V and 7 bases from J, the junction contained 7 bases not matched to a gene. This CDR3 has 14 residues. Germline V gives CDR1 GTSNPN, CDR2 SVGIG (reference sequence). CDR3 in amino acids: CACHRQGVNSPLHF. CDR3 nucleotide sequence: TGTGCCTGCCACCGACAGGGGGTGAATTCACCCCTCCACTTT.

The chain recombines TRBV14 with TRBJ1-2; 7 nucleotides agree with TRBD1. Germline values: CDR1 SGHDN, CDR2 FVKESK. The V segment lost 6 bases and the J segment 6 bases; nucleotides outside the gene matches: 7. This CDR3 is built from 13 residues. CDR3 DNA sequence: TGTGCCAGCAGATCTGACAGGGAGGATGGCTACACCTTC. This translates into CASRSDREDGYTF.

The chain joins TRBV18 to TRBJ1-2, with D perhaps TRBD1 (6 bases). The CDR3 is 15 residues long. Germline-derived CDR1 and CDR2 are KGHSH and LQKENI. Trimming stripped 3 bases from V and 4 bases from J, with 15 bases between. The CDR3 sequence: CASSPGVGQPYGYTF. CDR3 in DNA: TGTGCCAGCTCACCCGGTGTTGGACAGCCCTATGGCTACACCTTC. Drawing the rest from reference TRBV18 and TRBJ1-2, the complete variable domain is NAGVMQNPRHLVRRRGQEARLRCSPMKGHSHVYWYRQLPEEGLKFMVYLQKENIIDESGMPKERFSAEFPKEGPSILRIQQVVRGDSAAYFCASSPGVGQPYGYTFGSGTRLTVV.

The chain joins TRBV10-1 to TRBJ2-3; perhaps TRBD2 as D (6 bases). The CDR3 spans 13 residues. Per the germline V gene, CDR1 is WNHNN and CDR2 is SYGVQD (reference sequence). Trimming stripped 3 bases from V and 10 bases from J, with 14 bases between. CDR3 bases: TGCGCCAGCAGTGAATTCGGGGGAGGAGCGCAGTATTTT. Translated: CASSEFGGGAQYF.

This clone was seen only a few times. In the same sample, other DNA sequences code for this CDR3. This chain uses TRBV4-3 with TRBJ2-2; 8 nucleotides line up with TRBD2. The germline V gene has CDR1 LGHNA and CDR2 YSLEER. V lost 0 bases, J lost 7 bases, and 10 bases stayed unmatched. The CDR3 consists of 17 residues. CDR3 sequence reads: CASSQDFGGVAHGELFF. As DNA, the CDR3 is TGCGCCAGCAGCCAAGATTTCGGGGGGGTTGCACACGGGGAGCTGTTTTTT.

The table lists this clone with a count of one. The CDR3 here is CASSQVLRQNGYTF. The CDR3, as DNA: TGCGCCAGCAGCCAAGTTCTCCGTCAGAACGGCTACACCTTC. The chain links TRBV4-1 to TRBJ1-2, with D hard to call. The germline V gene has CDR1 MGHRA and CDR2 YSYEKL. V gave up 1 base and J gave up 8 bases, with 14 bases separating them. This CDR3 contains 14 residues.